The source of this TCR beta chain is a study of cytomegalovirus exposure and HLA in healthy donors listed by TCRdb under 2017. Concerning the study at large: An earlier analysis of roughly 500 of the donors reported over 250 Gb of sequence data and approximately 120 million unique TCR beta sequences obtained from around 180 million T cells. An early release covering 500 to 750 HLA-typed donors comprised roughly 300 gigabases of sequencing data and around 86 million unique TCR sequences. The genetic ancestry cluster associated with self-reported Caucasian donors included 81% of the roughly 410 genotyped donors. The study was designed to test whether signatures of past pathogen exposure could be identified by cataloging public T cell receptors. The study profiled the T cell repertoires of around 700 subjects by immunosequencing and related them to cytomegalovirus serostatus. Along with the approximately 700-subject first cohort, a separate validation cohort of about 110 different subjects was used. To predict cytomegalovirus infection status, the study brought together high-throughput TCR immunosequencing, statistical association of individual TCRs with disease status, and machine learning. A later analysis re-examined previously published TCR beta repertoires from roughly 720 donors and added high-resolution HLA genotyping to investigate patterns of TCR occurrence. Rather than drawing on any new phenotypic data, the later analysis identified candidate immune exposures from TCR beta sequences and the way those sequences occurred across donors. An earlier analysis of around 580 of the donors used high-throughput TCR beta sequencing to judge whether each TCR beta V gene segment behaved as functional or pseudogenic. Donor age, sex, ethnicity and CMV serostatus were compiled together with the repertoire data. A later genetic analysis used genome-wide SNP genotypes for 398 of the 666 donors, treating that subset as a discovery cohort. Every repertoire in the discovery cohort had been generated on one and the same sequencing platform. Class I and class II HLA loci were covered by the typing at four-digit resolution. Typing coverage differed by locus: A, B, C, DRB1 and DQB1 were typed in roughly 620-630 donors, DQA1 in around 500, DPA1 in some 600, and DPB1 in 472. Because of strong linkage in the cohort, 4 to 6 DR-DQ haplotypes were treated as single units for association and clustering. Among some 400 genotyped donors of the cohort, an average of approximately 220,000 unique TCR beta nucleotide sequences was sequenced per donor, of which roughly 17% were non-productive.

The CDR3 runs 14 residues from the cysteine to the phenylalanine. Only the CDR3 part of the read is kept: 42 bases, read in frame from the first base. From a lookup of the germline V gene, CDR1 and CDR2 are SGHAT and FQNNGV. Libraries were constructed by the immunoSEQ multiplex PCR assay. The multiplex PCR relied on a mix of 60 forward primers for TCR Vbeta segments and 13 reverse primers for TCR Jbeta segments. A multiplex PCR assay on genomic DNA amplified the CDR3 region of rearranged TCR beta genes. Amplified TCR beta libraries were sequenced as 87-base-pair reads on the Illumina HiSeq System. In the paper's pipeline: In a later analysis, 80 million or so unique TCR beta chains were counted across the approximately 640 repertoires, and about 10 million of these chains were shared by at least two donors. A nearest-neighbor algorithm error-corrected the raw reads and collapsed the reads into unique sequences, merging closely related sequences to remove PCR and sequencing errors. Alignment of CDR3 sequences to IMGT reference sequences was used to assign V, D and J gene segments. Each retained sequence needed at least a six-nucleotide match to both a V gene segment and a J gene segment. Rearrangements were classified as productive when the CDR3 lacked stop codons and remained in frame with V and J, and all other rearrangements were classified as non-productive. Following IMGT convention, CDR3 was defined as the stretch from the second conserved V-encoded cysteine up to the conserved J-encoded phenylalanine. Sequences without an unambiguous match to a single V gene segment were excluded from the earlier analysis of approximately 560 of the donors. In an earlier analysis of 500 to 750 of the donors, V segments were called functional above 56.7% productive rearrangements and were called segregating when the between-donor standard deviation exceeded 5%. A statistical classification framework was built to diagnose cytomegalovirus status from the catalog of TCR beta chain sequences. In a later analysis, TCR nucleotide sequences were compared against IMGT/GENE-DB human TR gene sequences so that V and J genes could be assigned. Using the TCRdist pipeline, a later analysis assigned CDR3 sequences along with most-parsimonious VDJ recombination scenarios. In a later analysis, every TCR beta chain was defined by the combination of its CDR3 amino acid sequence and its V-gene family, and reads without a unique V-gene family were dropped. To address suspected cross-contamination and a sequencing artifact, a later analysis removed 450 to 700 highly shared, low-generation-probability nucleotide sequences. In a later analysis, a clonal expansion index was calculated for each public chain from normalized within-repertoire ranks of inferred template counts. Generation probabilities in a later analysis came from a VDJ recombination model fitted to out-of-frame rearrangements, and those results were checked against IGoR. Hypergeometric tests were used in a later analysis to score TCR-TCR, TCR-HLA and TCR-CMV co-occurrence, with a repertoire-size bias correction applied to the TCR pairs. To estimate false discovery rates, a later analysis permuted the HLA or CMV assignments 20 times. In a later analysis, co-occurring TCRs were grouped with DBSCAN, and TCRdist sequence similarity was added when clustering was performed within HLA-allele-positive subsets. Repertoires with fewer than 30,000 or more than 120,000 public chains, plus five repertoires with anomalous nucleotide sharing, were excluded from co-occurrence clustering. Sourced from immuneACCESS, this table was stored by TCRdb with only in-frame sequences that have V and J called. A share of the clones is absent; for the studies checked, an unresolved V gene accounts for under half, and the remainder has no known explanation. V and J calls and clone size are copied from that table; D and trimming were computed from the DNA. In this sample the table shows 180,000 or so clones, roughly 70% of which occur a single time. The leading ten clones occupy about 2.7% of the sample.

The cohort consisted of hundreds of healthy bone marrow donors. At the time of sampling, all cohort members were nominally healthy, though unrecorded immune exposures were likely present. The donor was CMV seronegative and was included in the group of 352 seronegative cohort members. Each donor provided a peripheral blood sample, and peripheral blood mononuclear cells were used for TCR beta sequencing. Genomic DNA was extracted from the blood cell samples with the Qiagen DNeasy Blood Extraction Kit. As regards this clone: Its antigen specificity is not known. The input lacks base qualities; no much larger clone sits a single base away.

The paper as a whole reports these results and caveats: Compared with equally common non-associated chains, HLA-associated TCR beta chains in a later analysis were more clonally expanded and had lower generation probabilities. A later analysis found that TCR association rates varied across HLA loci, with DRB1 alleles showing the most associated TCRs and HLA-C alleles the fewest. In a later analysis, several top co-occurrence clusters were reported to appear linked to parvovirus B19, influenza, CMV and Epstein-Barr virus. A further reported finding was that TCR beta sequences accurately predicted the HLA-A and HLA-B alleles for most subjects in the first cohort. At a false discovery rate of 0.05, a later analysis linked about 16,000 TCR beta sequences to specific HLA alleles. In an earlier analysis of some 500 of the donors, most TCR beta V segments appeared in productive rearrangements about 87% or about 30% of the time, broadly matching IMGT annotations. A cluster of highly shared sequence variants was judged likely to represent a technical artifact of the sequencing pipeline. It was suggested by the authors that the approach could potentially be generalized to other disease states and immunological phenotypes. The presence/absence analyses assumed that sequencing depth was roughly uniform across donors, and that assumption may not be true. A later analysis found that most CMV-associated TCR beta chains appeared HLA-restricted, with HLA associations seemingly driven largely by CMV exposure. The cohort was sequenced for TCR beta chains only, and without alpha or paired-chain data the features that could be detected were limited. Cytomegalovirus status was reported to be diagnosed by the classifier with high specificity and sensitivity in both the original and validation cohorts. Three of the identified cytomegalovirus-associated TCR beta chains were confirmed in vitro to be specific for cytomegalovirus antigens. Assigning TCR associations to individual alleles was difficult when HLA alleles, especially DR and DQ, strongly co-occurred. The only immune exposure information available for the cohort was CMV serostatus. Seventeen rarely observed V segments, including chromosome 9 orphons, were excluded from the earlier analysis of several hundred of the donors because counts were too low. Linkage disequilibrium might explain the correlated functional status among segregating V segments, but an unknown experimental factor could not be excluded. A total of 150 or so TCR beta chains were listed by the study as associated with cytomegalovirus. Because the 87-base-pair reads could not distinguish some IMGT-functional V segments, including TRBV6-2 and TRBV6-3, those segments were excluded. V-gene and J-gene trimming of TCR beta chains was associated with a missense DCLRE1C variant in a later genetic analysis, and the association was replicated in an independent cohort. While some public TCRs were present in many individuals, most TCR sequences turned up only very rarely across donors. Because HLA typing was unavailable for some donors at each locus, only the typed subset was used in association tests. In a later genetic analysis, fewer N-insertions in productive TCRs were reported among donors in an Asian-associated ancestry cluster than the roughly 700-donor mean.

Recombination connected TRBV11-2 to TRBJ2-5, with the D gene uncertain. The end of the DNA aligns better with TRBJ2-7, so the J call may be wrong. The sequence was obtained from a male donor in good health and CMV-seronegative. Sequencing used PBMCs. The CDR3 is CASILIRSSYEQYF. The sequenced DNA: TGTGCCAGCATTCTGATCCGGAGCTCCTACGAGCAGTACTTC.